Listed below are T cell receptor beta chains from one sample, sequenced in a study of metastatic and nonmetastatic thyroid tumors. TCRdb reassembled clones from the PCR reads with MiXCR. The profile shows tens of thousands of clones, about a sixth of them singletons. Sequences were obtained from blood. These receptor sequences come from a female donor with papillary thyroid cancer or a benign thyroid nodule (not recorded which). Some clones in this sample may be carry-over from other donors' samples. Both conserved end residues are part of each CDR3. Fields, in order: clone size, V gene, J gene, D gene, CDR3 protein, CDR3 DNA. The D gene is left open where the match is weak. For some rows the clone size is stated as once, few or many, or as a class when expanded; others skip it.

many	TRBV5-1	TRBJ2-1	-	CASRPGGAYNEQFF	TGCGCCAGCCGACCAGGAGGGGCGTACAATGAGCAGTTCTTC
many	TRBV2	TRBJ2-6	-	CASNGSPISGANVLTF	TGTGCCAGCAACGGTAGTCCAATCTCTGGGGCCAACGTCCTGACTTTC
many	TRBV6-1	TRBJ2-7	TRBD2	CASSGTSVEGEQYF	TGTGCCAGCTCCGGGACTAGCGTGGAGGGCGAGCAGTACTTC
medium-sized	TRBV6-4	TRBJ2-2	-	CASSDSEHGELFF	TGTGCCAGCAGTGACTCAGAACACGGGGAGCTGTTTTTT
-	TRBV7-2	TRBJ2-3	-	CASSLAAPQWELAYTQYF	TGTGCCAGCAGCTTAGCCGCCCCACAGTGGGAGTTGGCCTATACGCAGTATTTT
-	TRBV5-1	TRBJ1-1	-	CASSLEAGGLNTEAFF	TGCGCCAGCAGCTTGGAGGCAGGTGGGCTAAACACTGAAGCTTTCTTT
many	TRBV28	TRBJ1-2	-	CASSFGNLNYGYTF	TGTGCCAGCAGTTTTGGTAATTTAAACTATGGCTACACCTTC
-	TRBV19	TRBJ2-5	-	CASSWDFQETQYF	TGTGCCAGTAGTTGGGACTTCCAAGAGACCCAGTACTTC
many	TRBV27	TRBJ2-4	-	CASSPSLAKNIQYF	TGTGCCAGCAGTCCCTCCTTAGCCAAAAACATTCAGTACTTC
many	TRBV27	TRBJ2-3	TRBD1	CASSNGQVQYF	TGTGCCAGCAGTAACGGACAGGTGCAGTATTTT
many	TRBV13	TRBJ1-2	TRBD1	CASSSRQGWDGYTF	TGTGCCAGCAGCTCGCGACAGGGGTGGGATGGCTACACCTTC
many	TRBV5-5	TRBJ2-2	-	CASTQVTGELFF	TGTGCCAGCACGCAGGTCACCGGGGAGCTGTTTTTT
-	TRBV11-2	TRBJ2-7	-	CASSLLGQIYEQYF	TGTGCCAGCAGCCTTTTGGGACAAATCTACGAGCAGTACTTC
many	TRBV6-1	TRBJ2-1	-	CASSITGEAYNEQFF	TGTGCCAGCAGTATTACAGGGGAGGCTTACAATGAGCAGTTCTTC